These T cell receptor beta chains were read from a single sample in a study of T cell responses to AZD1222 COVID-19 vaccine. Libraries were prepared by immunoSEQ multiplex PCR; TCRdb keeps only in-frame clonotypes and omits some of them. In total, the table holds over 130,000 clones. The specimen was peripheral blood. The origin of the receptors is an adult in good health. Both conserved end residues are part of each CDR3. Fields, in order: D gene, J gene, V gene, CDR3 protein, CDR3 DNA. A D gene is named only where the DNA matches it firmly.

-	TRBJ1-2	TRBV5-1	CASSPEGGSHTF	TGCGCCAGCAGCCCGGAGGGGGGCTCTCACACCTTC
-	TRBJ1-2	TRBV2	CASRTTGLRGVGYTF	TGTGCCAGCAGAACAACAGGGTTAAGGGGAGTCGGCTACACCTTC
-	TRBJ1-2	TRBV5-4	CASSPPRATRSDGYTF	TGTGCCAGCAGCCCGCCAAGGGCAACTCGTAGCGATGGCTACACCTTC
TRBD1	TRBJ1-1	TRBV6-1	CASSLTGGVAEAFF	TGTGCCAGCAGCTTGACAGGGGGCGTCGCTGAAGCTTTCTTT
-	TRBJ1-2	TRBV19	CASSSLDTVKGYTF	TGTGCCAGTAGTTCACTGGACACAGTGAAGGGCTACACCTTC
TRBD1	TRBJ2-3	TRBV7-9	CASSRDRVTDTQYF	TGTGCCAGCAGCCGGGACAGGGTAACAGATACGCAGTATTTT
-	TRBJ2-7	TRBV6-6	CATLRTYEQYF	TGTGCCACCCTACGGACCTACGAGCAGTACTTC
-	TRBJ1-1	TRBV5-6	CASSLFIPTNTEAFF	TGTGCCAGCAGCTTGTTCATACCAACGAACACTGAAGCTTTCTTT
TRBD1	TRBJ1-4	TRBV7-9	CASKGAANEKLFF	TGTGCCAGCAAGGGGGCCGCTAATGAAAAACTGTTTTTT
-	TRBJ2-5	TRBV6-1	CASSESLEGGETQYF	TGTGCCAGCAGTGAATCCCTGGAGGGGGGAGAGACCCAGTACTTC
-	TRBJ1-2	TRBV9	CASNRGHLTHYGYTF	TGTGCCAGCAACAGAGGACACCTTACTCACTATGGCTACACCTTC
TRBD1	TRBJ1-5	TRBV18	CASSPGQGGNQPQHF	TGTGCCAGCTCACCGGGACAGGGCGGCAATCAGCCCCAGCATTTT
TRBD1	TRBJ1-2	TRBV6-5	CASSPGTGRNDYTF	TGTGCCAGCAGTCCCGGGACAGGGCGGAACGACTACACCTTC
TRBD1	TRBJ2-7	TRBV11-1	CASSRRDRPTYEQYF	TGTGCCAGCAGCCGCCGGGACAGGCCCACCTACGAGCAGTACTTC
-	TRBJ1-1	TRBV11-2	CASSPPRGSPTEAFF	TGTGCCAGCAGCCCCCCCAGGGGCAGCCCCACTGAAGCTTTCTTT
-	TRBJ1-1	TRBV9	CASSLKNTVADTEAFF	TGTGCCAGCAGCCTAAAAAATACAGTAGCGGACACTGAAGCTTTCTTT
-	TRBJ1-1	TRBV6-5	CASSYDERAEAFF	TGTGCCAGCAGTTACGACGAGAGGGCTGAAGCTTTCTTT
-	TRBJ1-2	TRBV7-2	CASTGPNGNYGYTF	TGTGCCAGCACGGGCCCAAACGGGAACTATGGCTACACCTTC
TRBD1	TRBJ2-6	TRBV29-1	CSVLGQGTTGANVLTF	TGCAGCGTTCTAGGACAGGGGACAACTGGGGCCAACGTCCTGACTTTC
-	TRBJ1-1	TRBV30	CAWKSGSYTEAFF	TGTGCCTGGAAATCGGGGAGTTACACTGAAGCTTTCTTT
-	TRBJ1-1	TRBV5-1	CASSPGAWELASTAFF	TGCGCCAGCAGCCCGGGGGCGTGGGAACTCGCCTCGACAGCTTTCTTT
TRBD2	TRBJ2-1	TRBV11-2	CASSSGLAGGRNEQFF	TGTGCCAGCAGCTCCGGACTAGCGGGGGGGCGAAATGAGCAGTTCTTC
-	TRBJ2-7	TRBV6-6	CASSLRGDRFYEQYF	TGTGCCAGCAGCCTAAGGGGCGACAGATTCTACGAGCAGTACTTC
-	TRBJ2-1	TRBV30	CAWGGNEQFF	TGTGCCTGGGGCGGGAATGAGCAGTTCTTC
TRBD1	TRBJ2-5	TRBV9	CASSAGTAQETQYF	TGTGCCAGCAGCGCTGGGACAGCTCAAGAGACCCAGTACTTC
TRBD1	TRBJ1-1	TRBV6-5	CASRPRDSSNTEAFF	TGTGCCAGCAGACCCCGGGACAGCTCTAACACTGAAGCTTTCTTT
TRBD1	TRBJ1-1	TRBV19	CASSIASRGRTEAFF	TGTGCCAGTAGTATAGCCAGCAGGGGGCGGACTGAAGCTTTCTTT
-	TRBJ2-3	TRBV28	CAWGASDTDTQYF	TGTGCCTGGGGGGCTAGCGACACAGATACGCAGTATTTT
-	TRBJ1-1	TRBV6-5	CASSYSGGARTEAFF	TGTGCCAGCAGTTACTCGGGGGGGGCGAGGACTGAAGCTTTCTTT
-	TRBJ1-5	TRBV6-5	CASSPGTNQPQHF	TGTGCCAGCAGTCCAGGGACTAATCAGCCCCAGCATTTT
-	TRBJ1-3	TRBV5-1	CASSFDVGSGNTIYF	TGCGCCAGCAGCTTCGACGTGGGATCTGGAAACACCATATATTTT
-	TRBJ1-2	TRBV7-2	CASSLDSHPTGTGYTF	TGTGCCAGCAGCTTAGACAGCCACCCAACGGGAACTGGCTACACCTTC
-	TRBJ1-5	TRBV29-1	CSVGTGHGNQPQHF	TGCAGCGTTGGAACTGGACATGGCAATCAGCCCCAGCATTTT
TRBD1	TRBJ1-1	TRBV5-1	CASSLGDSPTEAFF	TGCGCCAGCAGCTTGGGGGACAGCCCCACTGAAGCTTTCTTT
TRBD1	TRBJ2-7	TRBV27	CASSLSNRGSRFEQYF	TGTGCCAGCAGTTTATCGAACAGGGGAAGTCGGTTCGAGCAGTACTTC
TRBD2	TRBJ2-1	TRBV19	CASSRSPRTSGGASEQFF	TGTGCCAGTAGTAGATCCCCACGGACTAGCGGGGGGGCCAGTGAGCAGTTCTTC
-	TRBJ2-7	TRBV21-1	CASRTRQGHYDVQYF	TGTGCCAGCAGAACACGACAGGGCCATTACGATGTGCAGTACTTC
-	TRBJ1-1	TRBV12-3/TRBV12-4	CASSLGSSEAFF	TGTGCCAGCAGTTTGGGGTCCAGCGAAGCTTTCTTT
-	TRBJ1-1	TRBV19	CASSSRQRVTEAFF	TGTGCCAGTAGTTCCAGACAGAGAGTGACTGAAGCTTTCTTT
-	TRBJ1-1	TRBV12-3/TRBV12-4	CASSFMNTEAFF	TGTGCCAGCAGTTTTATGAACACTGAAGCTTTCTTT
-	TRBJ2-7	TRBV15	CATSAPSLAGVTYEQYF	TGTGCCACCAGCGCACCTTCACTCGCAGGGGTTACCTACGAGCAGTACTTC
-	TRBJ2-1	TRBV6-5	CASSPRTSGNEQFF	TGTGCCAGCAGCCCACGAACCTCCGGGAATGAGCAGTTCTTC
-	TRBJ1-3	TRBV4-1	CASSQSYRDGKGRTIYF	TGCGCCAGCAGCCAGTCGTACCGGGACGGAAAAGGAAGGACCATATATTTT